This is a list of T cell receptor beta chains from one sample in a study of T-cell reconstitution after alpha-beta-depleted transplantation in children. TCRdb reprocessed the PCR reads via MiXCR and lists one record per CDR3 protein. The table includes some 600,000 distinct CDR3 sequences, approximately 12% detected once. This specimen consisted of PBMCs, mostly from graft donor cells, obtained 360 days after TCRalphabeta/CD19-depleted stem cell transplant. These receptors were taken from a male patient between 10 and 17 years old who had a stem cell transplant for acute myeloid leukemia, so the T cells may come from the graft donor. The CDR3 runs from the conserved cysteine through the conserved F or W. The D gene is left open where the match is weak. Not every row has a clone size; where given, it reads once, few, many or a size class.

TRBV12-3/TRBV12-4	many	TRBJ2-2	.	TGTGCCAGCAGTTTAGGGACGGAGAACACCGGGGAGCTGTTTTTT	CASSLGTENTGELFF
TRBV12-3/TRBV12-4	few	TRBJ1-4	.	TGTGCCAGCAGTTTTGTAGGGGGGAGGACTAATGAAAAACTGTTTTTT	CASSFVGGRTNEKLFF
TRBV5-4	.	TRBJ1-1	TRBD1	TGTGCCAGCAGCTTGGACTCCACCGGGACAGGGGGCGGGAACACTGAAGCTTTCTTT	CASSLDSTGTGGGNTEAFF
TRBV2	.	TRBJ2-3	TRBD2	TGTGCCAGCAGGTCGCCGGGACTAGCTTTCACAGATACGCAGTATTTT	CASRSPGLAFTDTQYF
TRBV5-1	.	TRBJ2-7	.	TGCGCCAGCAGCTTGGCTGGCGGGACGCCCTACGAGCAGTACTTC	CASSLAGGTPYEQYF
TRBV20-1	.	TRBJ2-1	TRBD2	TGCAGTGCTAGGGGGACTAGCGGGAGCTCCTACAATGAGCAGTTCTTC	CSARGTSGSSYNEQFF
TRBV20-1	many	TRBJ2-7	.	TGCAGTGCTACCCTTAGTGGGCAGTACTTC	CSATLSGQYF
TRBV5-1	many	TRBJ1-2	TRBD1	TGCGCCAGCAGCTCGGGGACAGGCCCCCTCTATGGCTACACCTTC	CASSSGTGPLYGYTF
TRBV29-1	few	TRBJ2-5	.	TGCAGCGGGGATTCTAGGACATCTCCTCAAGAGACCCAGTACTTC	CSGDSRTSPQETQYF
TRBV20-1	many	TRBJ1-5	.	TGCAGTGCTAGAGATCGGCTGGTCGGGACTCAACCCAGTCAGCCCCAGCATTTT	CSARDRLVGTQPSQPQHF
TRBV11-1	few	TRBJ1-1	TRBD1	TGTGCCAGCAGGGAACTGAGACAGGGTTTAGGTGTGATGAACACTGAAGCTTTCTTT	CASRELRQGLGVMNTEAFF
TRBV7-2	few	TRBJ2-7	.	TGTGCCAGCAGCTTAGGTAGGGGCAAAAGCTCCTACGAGCAGTACTTC	CASSLGRGKSSYEQYF
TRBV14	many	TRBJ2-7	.	TGTGCCAGCAGCCAAGTACCGCCCGGACAGTACTTC	CASSQVPPGQYF